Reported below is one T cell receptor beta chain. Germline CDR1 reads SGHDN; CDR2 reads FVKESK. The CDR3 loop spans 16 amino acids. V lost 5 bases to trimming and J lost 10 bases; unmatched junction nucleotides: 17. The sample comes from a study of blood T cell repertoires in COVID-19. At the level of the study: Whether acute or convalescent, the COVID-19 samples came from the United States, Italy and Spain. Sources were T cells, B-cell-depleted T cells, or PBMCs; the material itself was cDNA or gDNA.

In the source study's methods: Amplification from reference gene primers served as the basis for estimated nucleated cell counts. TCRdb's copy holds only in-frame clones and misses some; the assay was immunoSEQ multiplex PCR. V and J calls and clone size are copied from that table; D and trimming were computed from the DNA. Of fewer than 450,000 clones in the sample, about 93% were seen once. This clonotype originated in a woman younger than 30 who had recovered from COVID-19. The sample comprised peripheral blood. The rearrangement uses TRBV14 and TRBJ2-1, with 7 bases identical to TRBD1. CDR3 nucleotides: TGTGCCAGCAGCAACGCGACAGGGCAGTTCCATGAGGAGCAGTTCTTC. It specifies CASSNATGQFHEEQFF. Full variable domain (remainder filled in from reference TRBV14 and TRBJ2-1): EAGVTQFPSHSVIEKGQTVTLRCDPISGHDNLYWYRRVMGKEIKFLLHFVKESKQDESGMPNNRFLAERTGGTYSTLKVQPAELEDSGVYFCASSNATGQFHEEQFFGPGTRLTVL.